These 2 T cell receptor beta chains share one sample of origin, sequenced in a study of cytomegalovirus exposure and HLA in healthy donors. Assay: immunoSEQ multiplex PCR; the TCRdb copy retains only in-frame clones and omits some. The repertoire has about 130,000 clones, roughly 89% of them found once; the top ten carry 9% to 9.5%. The sample consisted of PBMCs. These receptors originate from a woman between 18 and 29 years old in good health and CMV-seropositive.

The CDR3 bases are TGTGCCAGCAGCTTGGCCGGGGGGGAGCAGTACTTC. Its protein product is CASSLAGGEQYF. The rearrangement uses TRBV5-6 and TRBJ2-5, with TRBD2 matching 8 bases. This CDR3 contains 12 residues. Germline-derived CDR1 and CDR2 are SGHDT and YYEEEE. V trimming: 0 bases; J trimming: 11 bases; junction bases outside the gene matches: 3.

The chain employs TRBV29-1 and TRBJ2-1; D unresolved. This CDR3 is 12 amino acids long. V shed 4 bases and J shed 6 bases, with 10 bases lying between them. CDR1 is SQVTM, CDR2 ANQGSEA, per germline. DNA of the CDR3: TGCAGCGTTGCCAGGTCGCGCAATGAGCAGTTCTTC. Translating it yields CSVARSRNEQFF.